The clone carrying this T cell receptor (beta chain) was recorded once. These data come from a study of cytomegalovirus exposure and HLA in healthy donors. Data came from immunoSEQ multiplex PCR; TCRdb stores just in-frame clones and leaves some out. The sample holds 90,000 to 150,000 clones, approximately 91% seen once. V dropped 1 base and J dropped 2 bases, with 8 bases sitting between them. Germline CDR1 is SGHVS and CDR2 is FQNEAQ. The CDR3 consists of 14 residues. The source of this sequence is a man aged 18 to 30 in good health and CMV-seropositive. V and J are TRBV7-8 and TRBJ1-2; D remains ambiguous. Sequenced: PBMCs. The CDR3 DNA reads as TGTGCCAGCAGCTTAGTACCCGGGAACTATGGCTACACCTTC. Translated: CASSLVPGNYGYTF.